The T cell receptor beta chain under discussion was sequenced for a study of cytomegalovirus exposure and HLA in healthy donors. Use of 60 Vbeta and 13 Jbeta primers characterized the PCR. Profiling relied on immunoSEQ multiplex PCR, and the TCRdb table lists in-frame clones only, not all of them. Here the sample spans roughly 190,000 clones, 70% to 80% being singletons. V lost 0 bases to trimming and J lost 5 bases, with 6 bases between them. The V gene's germline CDR1 is SGHRS and CDR2 YFSETQ. The CDR3 runs 13 residues. General study results and limits: Associated with HLA alleles at 0.05 false discovery rate in a later analysis were 16,951 TCR beta sequences. In the analysis, some V segments, TRBV6-2 and TRBV6-3 included, were excluded as indistinguishable. Per published accounts, TCR beta sequences correctly predicted the HLA-A and HLA-B alleles of most subjects. Equally common other TCR beta chains were less clonally expanded than HLA-associated ones, a later analysis found.

As concerns this clone: Its matching antigen is unknown.

Sequencing used PBMCs. The sequence was collected from a woman in her 50s in good health and CMV-seronegative. The genes are TRBV5-1 and TRBJ2-1, with no clear D. The CDR3 loop reads CASSLGPDNEQFF. The CDR3 DNA is TGCGCCAGCAGCTTGGGTCCCGACAATGAGCAGTTCTTC.